Below are 14 T cell receptor beta chains sequenced from a single sample in a study of blood T cell repertoires in COVID-19. The repertoire was sequenced with immunoSEQ multiplex PCR; TCRdb's copy has only in-frame clones and lacks some. The sample shows about 260,000 clones, 86% of them seen only once. The specimen was PBMCs or T cells enriched from blood (not recorded which). These receptors were obtained from a woman aged 50 to 60 who had recovered from COVID-19.

The V call is TRBV20-1, the J call TRBJ1-2; possibly TRBD1 for D (6 bases). V lost 3 bases, J lost 8 bases, and 16 bases lay in between. The germline V gene encodes CDR1 DFQATT and CDR2 SNEGSKA (reference sequence). CDR3 length: 13 residues. The CDR3 DNA sequence: TGCAGTGCTAGTATTTCAGGGGTTGGGGGCTACACCTTC. It is translated as CSASISGVGGYTF.

The gene calls are TRBV28 and TRBJ2-1, with a weak D call TRBD1 (5 bases). Germline values: CDR1 MDHEN, CDR2 SYDVKM. The CDR3 runs 15 residues. The germline V and J ends were trimmed by 2 bases and 10 bases, with 18 bases remaining between them. The CDR3 sequence: CASSLNSGGPGEQFF. The CDR3 nucleotides read TGTGCCAGCAGTTTAAACTCAGGCGGTCCAGGGGAGCAGTTCTTC.

V is TRBV7-2 and J is TRBJ1-2, with 9 bases identical to TRBD1. Germline loops: CDR1 SGHTA, CDR2 FQGNSA. V trimming: 5 bases; J trimming: 7 bases; junction bases outside the gene matches: 5. This CDR3 is built from 13 residues. CDR3 sequence: CASSRTGGSGYTF. CDR3 nucleotides: TGTGCCAGCAGCCGTACAGGGGGCAGTGGCTACACCTTC. Variable domain in full (rest from reference TRBV7-2 and TRBJ1-2): GAGVSQSPSNKVTEKGKDVELRCDPISGHTALYWYRQSLGQGLEFLIYFQGNSAPDKSGLPSDRFSAERTGGSVSTLTIQRTQQEDSAVYLCASSRTGGSGYTFGSGTRLTVV.

In the case of this clone: A read error may be the cause here, since a much bigger clone is one base away. J is TRBJ1-2 and V is TRBV2; 7 nucleotides agree with TRBD1. There are 13 residues in the CDR3. Germline V gene data show CDR1 as SNHLY and CDR2 as FYNNEI. V lost 6 bases and J lost 8; bases outside the gene matches: 9. CDR3 loop: CASRGDSEWGYTF. In nucleotides, the CDR3 is TGTGCCAGCAGGGGGGACAGCGAGTGGGGCTACACCTTC.

The chain is built from TRBV5-4 and TRBJ1-2; a possible D gene is TRBD1 (6 bases). Germline V lookup: CDR1 SGHNT, CDR2 YYREEE (reference sequence). The V and J ends lost 0 bases and 8 bases respectively, with 17 bases between them. The CDR3 has 15 residues. CDR3 residues: CASSLVLGQIGGYTF. The DNA for the CDR3 is TGTGCCAGCAGCTTGGTCCTAGGACAGATCGGGGGCTACACCTTC.

This clone showed up just a few times. V and J are TRBV30 and TRBJ1-2; 8 positions agree with TRBD1. The CDR3 length is 16 residues. Germline V gene lookup returns CDR1 GTSNPN and CDR2 SVGIG (reference sequence). The junction had 13 bases not matched to a gene; V was cut back by 3 bases and J by 4 bases. The CDR3 loop is CAWRGGGTGGTYGYTF. In DNA, the CDR3 is TGTGCCTGGAGGGGAGGCGGCACAGGGGGGACCTATGGCTACACCTTC.

The chain combines TRBV7-2 with TRBJ2-1, with TRBD2 as a possible D gene (6 bases). The germline CDR1 and CDR2 sequences are SGHTA and FQGNSA. CDR3 length: 15 amino acids. Between the trimmed V and J ends, which lost 5 bases and 4 bases, there was a span of 15 bases. In DNA, the CDR3 is TGTGCCAGCAGCCCTCGACTAGATCCTTACAATGAGCAGTTCTTC. The encoded protein is CASSPRLDPYNEQFF.

This clone was counted once. This chain joins TRBV30 and TRBJ1-2; D gene uncertain. CDR1 is GTSNPN, CDR2 SVGIG, per germline (reference sequence). CDR3 length: 14 residues. Between the trimmed V and J ends, which lost 5 bases and 0 bases, there was a span of 13 bases. CDR3 residues: CAWERDWSNYGYTF. The CDR3 region has the DNA TGTGCCTGGGAGAGAGATTGGTCTAACTATGGCTACACCTTC.

The genes are TRBV28 and TRBJ2-3, with 13 nucleotides matching TRBD2. CDR3 length equals 17 residues. The germline gives CDR1 MDHEN, CDR2 SYDVKM. J was trimmed by 5 bases and V by 3 bases; bases with no gene match: 8. The CDR3 sequence: CASSFRTSGSRGDTQYF. CDR3 nucleotide sequence: TGTGCCAGCAGTTTCCGGACTAGCGGGAGCCGGGGAGATACGCAGTATTTT.

The CDR3 DNA sequence: TGTGCCAGCAGCCAAGATCTAATTAGCGGGAGTAGCGGCCAAGAGACCCAGTACTTC. It specifies CASSQDLISGSSGQETQYF. The J gene is TRBJ2-5, the V gene TRBV3-1 (or the pseudogene TRBV3-2); 9 nucleotides align to TRBD2. CDR1 and CDR2 (germline): LGHDT, YNNKEL (reference sequence). With V trimmed by 0 bases and J by 1 base, 12 bases remained unmatched. CDR3 size: 19 residues.

This clone was seen a few times. J is TRBJ1-1 and V is TRBV4-1, with D perhaps TRBD1 (5 bases). The V and J ends lost 1 base and 5 bases respectively, with 14 bases between them. CDR3 length: 15 amino acids. CDR1 and CDR2 (germline): MGHRA, YSYEKL. The CDR3 loop reads CASSQAWRGRTEAFF. The CDR3 DNA reads as TGCGCCAGCAGCCAAGCGTGGAGGGGTAGGACTGAAGCTTTCTTT.

The V gene is TRBV6-1, the J gene TRBJ1-6; 10 bases fit TRBD1. Trimming removed 0 bases from V and 10 bases from J; junction bases left unmatched: 3. The length of the CDR3 is 15 residues. Germline CDR1 MNHNS, CDR2 SASEGT. The CDR3 nucleotides read TGTGCCAGCAGTGAAGCAGGGACAGGGGTCTCACCCCTCCACTTT. Protein: CASSEAGTGVSPLHF.

V gene TRBV28 combines with J gene TRBJ2-5, with a weak D call TRBD1 (5 bases). Germline CDR1 is MDHEN and CDR2 is SYDVKM. Trimming left V 7 bases short and J 13 bases short, with 16 bases between. The CDR3 runs 11 residues. DNA for the CDR3: TGTGCCAGCACGGGCGACAGCACACGGTACTTC. Protein product: CASTGDSTRYF.

The chain joins TRBV29-1 to TRBJ2-1; 8 bases line up with TRBD2. Germline V gives CDR1 SQVTM, CDR2 ANQGSEA. CDR3 length: 14 amino acids. Trimming removed 2 bases from V and 2 bases from J; junction bases left unmatched: 2. CDR3 protein: CSVEWREAYNEQFF. The CDR3, as DNA: TGCAGCGTTGAATGGCGGGAGGCCTACAATGAGCAGTTCTTC.